The next 18 T cell receptor beta chains were all read from a single sample in a study of blood T cell repertoires in COVID-19. Measured with immunoSEQ multiplex PCR; TCRdb has only the in-frame clones, and not every one. The table records about 44,000 clones, roughly 90% of them present only once. Sequencing input: peripheral blood. The receptor set was obtained from a woman aged 80 or older in a cohort sampled during active or convalescent COVID-19.

V usage is TRBV7-2 and J usage is TRBJ2-1; 10 positions agree with TRBD2. Germline V gene lookup returns CDR1 SGHTA and CDR2 FQGNSA. The CDR3 has 15 amino acids. V lost 0 bases and J lost 4; bases outside the gene matches: 0. DNA for the CDR3: TGTGCCAGCAGCTTAGCTAGCGGGGGGTACAATGAGCAGTTCTTC. Its protein product is CASSLASGGYNEQFF.

The chain has TRBV5-6 and TRBJ2-5, with a possible D match to TRBD2 (7 bases). The CDR3 is made up of 14 amino acids. Germline V gene data show CDR1 as SGHDT and CDR2 as YYEEEE. V lost 1 base and J 2 bases, leaving 9 bases between the germline ends. The CDR3 protein is CASSLRGGQETQYF. The CDR3, as DNA: TGTGCCAGCAGCTTGAGGGGGGGTCAAGAGACCCAGTACTTC.

This clone has only a few counts. The rearrangement uses TRBV3-1 (or the pseudogene TRBV3-2) and TRBJ2-2; TRBD2 is a possible D gene (5 bases). V lost 5 bases and J 7 bases, leaving 14 bases between the germline ends. The CDR3 has 14 amino acids. CDR1 and CDR2 from the germline V gene are LGHDT and YNNKEL (reference sequence). The CDR3 here is CASSRTAFGGELFF. The CDR3 nucleotides are TGTGCCAGCAGCAGGACTGCCTTCGGCGGGGAGCTGTTTTTT.

DNA of the CDR3: TGCGCCAGCAGCCAGGGACAGGGAGGGAATGAAAAACTGTTTTTT. Amino acids: CASSQGQGGNEKLFF. V usage is TRBV4-1 and J usage is TRBJ1-4; 9 bases map to TRBD1. Germline loops: CDR1 MGHRA, CDR2 YSYEKL. The trim removed 3 bases at V and 5 bases at J, leaving 4 bases unmatched. This CDR3 comprises 15 residues.

V usage is TRBV30 and J usage is TRBJ2-7; 10 bases fit TRBD1. V lost 8 bases to trimming and J lost 5 bases; unmatched junction nucleotides: 6. The CDR3 runs 12 residues. Germline-derived CDR1 and CDR2 are GTSNPN and SVGIG (reference sequence). In nucleotides, the CDR3 is TGTGCCGGCCGGGACAGGGGTCACGAGCAGTACTTC. This sequence encodes CAGRDRGHEQYF.

Regarding this clone: At one of its ends the junction is not consistent with the germline gene, which may arise from a read error. Here the CDR3 reads CASSFGGRAPNTGELFF. The CDR3 nucleotides read TGTGCTAGCAGCTTTGGCGGGAGGGCCCCGAACACCGGGGAGCTGTTTTTT. This chain joins TRBV7-7 and TRBJ2-2; TRBD2 aligns across 9 bases. Germline V lookup: CDR1 SSHAT, CDR2 FNYEAQ (reference sequence). The CDR3 length is 17 residues.

This chain uses TRBV7-9 with TRBJ1-1; 11 nucleotides align to TRBD1. V trimming: 3 bases; J trimming: 10 bases; junction bases outside the gene matches: 4. The CDR3 is made up of 13 amino acids. Germline lookup yields CDR1 SEHNR and CDR2 FQNEAQ (reference sequence). The CDR3 here is CASSFPGTGGAFF. DNA for the CDR3: TGTGCCAGCAGCTTTCCCGGGACAGGGGGAGCTTTCTTT.

This sequence joins TRBV11-3 and TRBJ2-4, with D perhaps TRBD2 (6 bases). The germline V gene has CDR1 SGHNT and CDR2 YENEEA. Trimming took off 4 bases at V and 8 bases at J, with 15 bases between the two ends. CDR3 length: 14 residues. This CDR3 reads CASSWYSGEDIQYF. CDR3 DNA: TGTGCCAGCAGCTGGTATTCGGGGGAGGACATTCAGTACTTC.

The chain carries TRBV12-3 or TRBV12-4 and TRBJ2-5; D perhaps matches TRBD2 (6 bases). The CDR3 loop spans 13 amino acids. Trimming removed 6 bases at V and 5 bases at J, with 13 bases between. The CDR3 is CASSRTGRETQYF. The CDR3 DNA reads TGTGCCAGCAGCAGGACGGGGAGGGAGACCCAGTACTTC.

DNA of the CDR3: TGTGCCAGCAGCCAAGATTTCAGGGTTAGCTATGGCTACACCTTC. Residues: CASSQDFRVSYGYTF. The rearrangement joins TRBV3-1 (or the pseudogene TRBV3-2) to TRBJ1-2; D is possibly TRBD1 (5 bases). The CDR3 totals 15 residues. V was pared by 0 bases and J by 4 bases, with 12 bases between. CDR1 is LGHDT, CDR2 YNNKEL, per germline (reference sequence).

The chain employs TRBV7-9 and TRBJ2-1, with 7 bases identical to TRBD2. This CDR3 contains 18 residues. Germline CDR1 SEHNR, CDR2 FQNEAQ (reference sequence). The V gene end was trimmed by 5 bases and the J gene end by 7 bases; junction bases not matched to a gene: 20. The CDR3 nucleotides read TGTGCCAGCAGCCAGTTCGAACTCTCTCTGACGGGAGGAAATGAGCAGTTCTTC. This codes for CASSQFELSLTGGNEQFF.

CDR3 DNA: TGTGCCAGCAGCCCCGACTTGACAGGGACCCACGAGCAGTACTTC. It translates to CASSPDLTGTHEQYF. V is TRBV11-2 and J is TRBJ2-7, with 7 bases identical to TRBD1. Germline lookup yields CDR1 SGHAT and CDR2 FQNNGV. J lost 5 bases, V lost 5 bases, and 12 bases had no gene match. The CDR3 length is 15 residues.

This sequence joins TRBV11-2 and TRBJ2-7, with TRBD2 matching 10 bases. With V trimmed by 3 bases and J by 4 bases, 3 bases remained unmatched. The CDR3 is 14 residues long. Germline-derived CDR1 and CDR2 are SGHAT and FQNNGV. The CDR3 sequence: CASSLGSGGYEQYF. DNA of the CDR3: TGTGCCAGCAGCTTGGGTAGCGGGGGGTACGAGCAGTACTTC.

The chain couples TRBV21-1 to TRBJ1-2; whether TRBD1, the table's D call, matches the DNA was not checked. TRBV21-1 is shown as a pseudogene. The CDR3 has 14 amino acids. The CDR3 DNA reads as TGTGCCAGCAGCCCCAGGGAAACTAACTATGGCTACACCTTC. Translated, it gives CASSPRETNYGYTF.

The V call is TRBV13, the J call TRBJ2-3; 11 nucleotides agree with TRBD2. Germline CDR1 reads PRHDT; CDR2 reads FYEKMQ (reference sequence). CDR3 length equals 15 residues. V gave up 5 bases and J gave up 5 bases; unmatched junction bases: 6. Written as DNA, the CDR3 is TGTGCCAGCAGCCCTAGCGGGGGGCGGGAAGATACGCAGTATTTT. It is translated as CASSPSGGREDTQYF.

The chain joins TRBV5-1 to TRBJ1-1; D not certain. The germline CDR1 and CDR2 sequences are SGHRS and YFSETQ. The CDR3 has 15 residues. Trimming took off 3 bases at V and 5 bases at J, with 17 bases between the two ends. DNA for the CDR3: TGCGCCAGCAGCTCGAGCACCACCGGAGGGACTGAAGCTTTCTTT. Translated, it gives CASSSSTTGGTEAFF.

The V gene is TRBV5-6, the J gene TRBJ1-4; tentatively, D is TRBD1 (6 bases). With 5 bases removed from V and 0 bases from J, the gap between germline ends came to 20 bases. This CDR3 has 18 amino acids. CDR1 SGHDT and CDR2 YYEEEE come from the germline V gene. This chain's CDR3 is CASRDADEDSATNEKLFF. CDR3 nucleotides: TGTGCCAGCAGAGACGCGGACGAGGACAGCGCAACTAATGAAAAACTGTTTTTT.

The chain is built from TRBV6-5 and TRBJ2-6, with a tentative D call TRBD1 (5 bases). V shed 6 bases and J shed 4 bases, with 13 bases lying between them. This CDR3 contains 15 residues. CDR1 and CDR2 (germline): MNHEY, SVGAGI. The CDR3 region has the DNA TGTGCCAGCAGATTGGAGACAGCAGGGGCCAACGTCCTGACTTTC. It specifies CASRLETAGANVLTF.